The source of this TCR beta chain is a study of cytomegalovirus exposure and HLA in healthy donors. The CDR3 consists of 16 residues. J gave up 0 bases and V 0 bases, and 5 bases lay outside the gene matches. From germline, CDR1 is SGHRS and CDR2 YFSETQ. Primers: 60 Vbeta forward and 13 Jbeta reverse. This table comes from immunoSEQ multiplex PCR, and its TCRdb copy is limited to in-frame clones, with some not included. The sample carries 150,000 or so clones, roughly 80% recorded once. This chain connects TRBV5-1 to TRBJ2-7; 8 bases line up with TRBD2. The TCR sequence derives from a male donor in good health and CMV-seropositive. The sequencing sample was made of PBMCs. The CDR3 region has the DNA TGCGCCAGCAGCTTGGCCCTCAGCGGGAGCTCCTACGAGCAGTACTTC. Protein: CASSLALSGSSYEQYF. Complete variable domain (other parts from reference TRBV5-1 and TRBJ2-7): KAGVTQTPRYLIKTRGQQVTLSCSPISGHRSVSWYQQTPGQGLQFLFEYFSETQRNKGNFPGRFSGRQFSNSRSEMNVSTLELGDSALYLCASSLALSGSSYEQYFGPGTRLTVT.